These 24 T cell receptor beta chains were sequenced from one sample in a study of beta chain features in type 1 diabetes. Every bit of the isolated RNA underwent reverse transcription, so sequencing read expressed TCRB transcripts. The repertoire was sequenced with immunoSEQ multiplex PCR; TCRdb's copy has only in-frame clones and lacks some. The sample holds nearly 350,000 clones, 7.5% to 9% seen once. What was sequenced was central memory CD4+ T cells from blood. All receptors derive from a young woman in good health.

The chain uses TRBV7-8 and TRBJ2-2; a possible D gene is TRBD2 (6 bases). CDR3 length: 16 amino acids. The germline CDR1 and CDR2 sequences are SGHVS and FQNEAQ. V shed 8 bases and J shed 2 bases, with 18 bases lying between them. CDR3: CASPLSAGRNTGELFF. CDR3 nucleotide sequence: TGTGCCAGCCCCCTTTCTGCGGGAAGAAACACCGGGGAGCTGTTTTTT.

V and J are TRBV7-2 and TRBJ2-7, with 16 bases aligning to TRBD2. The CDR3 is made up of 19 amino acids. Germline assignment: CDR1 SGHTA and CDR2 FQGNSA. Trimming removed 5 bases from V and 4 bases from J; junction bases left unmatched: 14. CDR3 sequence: CASSPRAGTSGRAAYEQYF. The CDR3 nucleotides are TGTGCCAGCAGCCCTCGAGCCGGGACTAGCGGGAGGGCAGCATACGAGCAGTACTTC.

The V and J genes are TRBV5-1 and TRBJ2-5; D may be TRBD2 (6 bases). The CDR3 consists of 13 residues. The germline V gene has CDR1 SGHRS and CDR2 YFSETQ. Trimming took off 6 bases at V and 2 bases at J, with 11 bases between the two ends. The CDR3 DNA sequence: TGCGCCAGCACATATAGCGGACAAGAGACCCAGTACTTC. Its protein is CASTYSGQETQYF.

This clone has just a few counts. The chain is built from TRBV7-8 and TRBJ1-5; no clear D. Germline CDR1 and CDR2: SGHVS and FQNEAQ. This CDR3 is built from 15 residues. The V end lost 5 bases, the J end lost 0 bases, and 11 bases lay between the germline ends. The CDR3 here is CASSRDGNSNQPQHF. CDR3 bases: TGTGCCAGCAGCCGTGACGGAAATAGCAATCAGCCCCAGCATTTT.

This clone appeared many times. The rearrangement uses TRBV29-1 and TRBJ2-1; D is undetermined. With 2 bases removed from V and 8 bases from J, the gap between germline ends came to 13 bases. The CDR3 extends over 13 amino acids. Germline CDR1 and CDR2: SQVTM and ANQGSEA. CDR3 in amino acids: CSVEHGLVDEQFF. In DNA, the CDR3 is TGCAGCGTTGAACACGGCCTTGTGGATGAGCAGTTCTTC.

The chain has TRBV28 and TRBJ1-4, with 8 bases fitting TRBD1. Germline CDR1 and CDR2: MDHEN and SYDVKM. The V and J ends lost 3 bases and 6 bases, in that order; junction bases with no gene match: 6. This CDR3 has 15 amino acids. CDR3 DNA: TGTGCCAGCAGTTTGGGCGGACAGGGCCATGAAAAACTGTTTTTT. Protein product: CASSLGGQGHEKLFF.

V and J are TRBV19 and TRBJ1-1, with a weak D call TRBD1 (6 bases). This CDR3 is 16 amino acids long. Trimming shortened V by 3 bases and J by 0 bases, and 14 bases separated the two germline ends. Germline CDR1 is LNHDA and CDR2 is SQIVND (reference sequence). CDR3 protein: CASSIGWRGMNTEAFF. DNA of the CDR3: TGTGCCAGTAGTATTGGATGGAGGGGGATGAACACTGAAGCTTTCTTT.

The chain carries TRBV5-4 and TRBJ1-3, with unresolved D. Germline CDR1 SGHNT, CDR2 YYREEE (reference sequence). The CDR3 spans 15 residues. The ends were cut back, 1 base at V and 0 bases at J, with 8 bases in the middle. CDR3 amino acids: CASSLSAVSGNTIYF. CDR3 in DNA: TGTGCCAGCAGCTTGTCGGCGGTCTCTGGAAACACCATATATTTT.

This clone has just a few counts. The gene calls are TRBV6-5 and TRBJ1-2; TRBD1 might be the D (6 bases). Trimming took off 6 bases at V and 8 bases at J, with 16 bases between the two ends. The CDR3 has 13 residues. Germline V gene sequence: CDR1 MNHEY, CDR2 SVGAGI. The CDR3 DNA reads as TGTGCCAGCAGCGCACAGGGTTATTGGGGCTACACCTTC. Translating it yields CASSAQGYWGYTF.

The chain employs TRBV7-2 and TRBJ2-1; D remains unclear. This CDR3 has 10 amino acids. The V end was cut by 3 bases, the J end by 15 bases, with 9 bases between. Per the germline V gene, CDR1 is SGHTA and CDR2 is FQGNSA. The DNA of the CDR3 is TGTGCCAGCAGCTTGGTTCGGCCGTTCTTC. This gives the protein CASSLVRPFF. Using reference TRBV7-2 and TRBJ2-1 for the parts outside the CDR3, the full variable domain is GAGVSQSPSNKVTEKGKDVELRCDPISGHTALYWYRQSLGQGLEFLIYFQGNSAPDKSGLPSDRFSAERTGGSVSTLTIQRTQQEDSAVYLCASSLVRPFFGPGTRLTVL.

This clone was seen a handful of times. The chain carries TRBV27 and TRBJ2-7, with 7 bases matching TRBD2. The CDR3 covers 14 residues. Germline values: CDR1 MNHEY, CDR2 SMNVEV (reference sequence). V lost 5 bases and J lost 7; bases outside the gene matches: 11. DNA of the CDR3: TGTGCCAGCAGTACAAAAGGGGCGCGGGAGGAGCAGTACTTC. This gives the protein CASSTKGAREEQYF.

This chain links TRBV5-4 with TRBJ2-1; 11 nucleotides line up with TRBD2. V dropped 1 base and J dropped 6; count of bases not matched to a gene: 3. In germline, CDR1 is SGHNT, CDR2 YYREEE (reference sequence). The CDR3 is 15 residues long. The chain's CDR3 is CASSLSSGRSNEQFF. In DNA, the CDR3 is TGTGCCAGCAGCTTGTCTAGCGGGAGGAGCAATGAGCAGTTCTTC.

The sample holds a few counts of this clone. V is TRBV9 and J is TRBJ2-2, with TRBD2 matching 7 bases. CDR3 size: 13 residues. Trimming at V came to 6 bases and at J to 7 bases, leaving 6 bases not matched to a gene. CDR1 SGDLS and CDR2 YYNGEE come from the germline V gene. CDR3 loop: CASTREYDGELFF. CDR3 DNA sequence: TGTGCCAGCACGCGGGAGTATGACGGGGAGCTGTTTTTT.

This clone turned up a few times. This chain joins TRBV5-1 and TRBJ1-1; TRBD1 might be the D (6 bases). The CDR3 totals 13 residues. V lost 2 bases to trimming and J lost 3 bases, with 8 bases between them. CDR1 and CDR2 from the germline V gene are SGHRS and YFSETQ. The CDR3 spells CASSFTGYTEAFF. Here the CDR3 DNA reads TGCGCCAGCAGCTTTACAGGGTACACTGAAGCTTTCTTT.

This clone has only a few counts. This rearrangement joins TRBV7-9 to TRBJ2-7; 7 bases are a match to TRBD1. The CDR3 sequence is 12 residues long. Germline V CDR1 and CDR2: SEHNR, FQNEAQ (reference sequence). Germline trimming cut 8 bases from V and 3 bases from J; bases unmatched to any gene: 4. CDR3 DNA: TGTGCCAGCGGGCCAGGGGGCTACGAGCAGTACTTC. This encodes CASGPGGYEQYF. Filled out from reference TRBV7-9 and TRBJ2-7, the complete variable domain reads DTGVSQNPRHKITKRGQNVTFRCDPISEHNRLYWYRQTLGQGPEFLTYFQNEAQLEKSRLLSDRFSAERPKGSFSTLEIQRTEQGDSAMYLCASGPGGYEQYFGPGTRLTVT.

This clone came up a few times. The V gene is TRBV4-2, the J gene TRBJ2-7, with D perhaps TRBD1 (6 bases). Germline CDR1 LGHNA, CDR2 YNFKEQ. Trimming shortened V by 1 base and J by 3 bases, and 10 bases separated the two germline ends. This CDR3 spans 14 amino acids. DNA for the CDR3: TGTGCCAGCAGCCAAGGACAGGACCGCTACGAGCAGTACTTC. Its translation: CASSQGQDRYEQYF.

The CDR3 region is CASSLLREVGGYTF. The DNA for the CDR3 is TGTGCCAGCAGCTTACTCCGAGAAGTCGGCGGCTACACCTTC. The chain uses TRBV7-2 and TRBJ1-2; D gene unclear. Deletions cut 2 bases from V and 8 bases from J, with 15 bases between. Germline V lookup: CDR1 SGHTA, CDR2 FQGNSA. The CDR3 is 14 residues long. The full variable domain, with the rest looked up from reference TRBV7-2 and TRBJ1-2, is GAGVSQSPSNKVTEKGKDVELRCDPISGHTALYWYRQSLGQGLEFLIYFQGNSAPDKSGLPSDRFSAERTGGSVSTLTIQRTQQEDSAVYLCASSLLREVGGYTFGSGTRLTVV.

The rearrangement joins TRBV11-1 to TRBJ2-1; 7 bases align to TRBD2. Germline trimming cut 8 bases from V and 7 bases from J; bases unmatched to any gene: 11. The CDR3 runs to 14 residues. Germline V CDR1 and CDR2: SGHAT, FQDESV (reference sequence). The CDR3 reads CASSGQGAGNEQFF. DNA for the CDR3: TGTGCCAGCTCGGGGCAGGGAGCGGGGAATGAGCAGTTCTTC.

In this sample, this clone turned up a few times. The CDR3 nucleotides read TGTGCCAGCAGCCGCCAGGCCCGGGGACTGTTTTTT. This translates into CASSRQARGLFF. The chain recombines TRBV28 with TRBJ1-4, with D unresolved. The CDR3 totals 12 residues. The germline V and J ends were trimmed by 6 bases and 13 bases, with 15 bases remaining between them. Germline CDR1 MDHEN, CDR2 SYDVKM. Complete variable domain (other parts from reference TRBV28 and TRBJ1-4): DVKVTQSSRYLVKRTGEKVFLECVQDMDHENMFWYRQDPGLGLRLIYFSYDVKMKEKGDIPEGYSVSREKKERFSLILESASTNQTSMYLCASSRQARGLFFGSGTQLSVL.

The CDR3 DNA reads TGTGCCACCCGACTAGCGGGAGACGAGCAGTACTTC. It codes for CATRLAGDEQYF. The chain combines TRBV7-8 with TRBJ2-7; 12 positions agree with TRBD2. The CDR3 is 12 residues long. The V gene's germline CDR1 is SGHVS and CDR2 FQNEAQ. Trimming took 10 bases from V and 5 from J; bases not matched to a gene: 3.

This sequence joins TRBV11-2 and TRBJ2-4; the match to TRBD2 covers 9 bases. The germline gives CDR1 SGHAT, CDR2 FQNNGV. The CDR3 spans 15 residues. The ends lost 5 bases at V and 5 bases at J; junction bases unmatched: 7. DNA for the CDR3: TGTGCCAGCAGCAAGAGCGGGAGGACCCAAAACATTCAGTACTTC. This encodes CASSKSGRTQNIQYF.

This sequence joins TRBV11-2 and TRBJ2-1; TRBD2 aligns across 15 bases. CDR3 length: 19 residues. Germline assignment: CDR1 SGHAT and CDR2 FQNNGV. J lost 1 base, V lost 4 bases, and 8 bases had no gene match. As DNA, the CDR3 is TGTGCCAGCAGCTCGCCTCGGACTAGCGGGAGGGGGTCCTACAATGAGCAGTTCTTC. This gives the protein CASSSPRTSGRGSYNEQFF.

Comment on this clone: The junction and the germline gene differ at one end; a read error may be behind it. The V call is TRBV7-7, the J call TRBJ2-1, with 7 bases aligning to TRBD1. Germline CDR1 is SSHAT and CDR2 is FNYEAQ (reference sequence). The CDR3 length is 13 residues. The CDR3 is CASSSGQLNEQFF. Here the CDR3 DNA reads TGTGCTAGCAGCTCGGGACAGCTTAATGAGCAGTTCTTC.

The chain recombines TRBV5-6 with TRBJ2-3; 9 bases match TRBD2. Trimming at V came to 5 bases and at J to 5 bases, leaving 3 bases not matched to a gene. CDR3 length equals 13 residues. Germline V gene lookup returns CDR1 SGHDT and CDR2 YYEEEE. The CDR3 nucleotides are TGTGCCAGCAGTAGAGCGGGAGGAGATACGCAGTATTTT. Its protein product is CASSRAGGDTQYF.